This T cell receptor beta chain emerged from a study of cytomegalovirus exposure and HLA in healthy donors. Study outcomes and limitations: The study put 150 to 200 TCR beta chains on its list as cytomegalovirus-associated. The likely origin of a cluster of highly shared sequence variants was a sequencing artifact. In vitro, a few CMV-associated chains proved specific for CMV antigens. 87-base-pair reads could not separate some V segments, including TRBV6-2 and TRBV6-3.

CDR1 and CDR2 (germline): MGHDK, SYGVNS. The germline V and J ends were trimmed by 3 bases and 5 bases, with 5 bases remaining between them. The CDR3 has 13 amino acids. As to this clone: What it recognizes is unknown.

Primers included in the PCR were 60 Vbeta and 13 Jbeta primers. Data came from immunoSEQ multiplex PCR; TCRdb stores just in-frame clones and leaves some out. The sample has 170,000 or so clones; the top ten hold about 2%. The receptor was derived from a man aged 30 to 45 in good health and CMV-seronegative. Sequenced material: PBMCs. This chain joins TRBV25-1 and TRBJ1-6; D gene unclear. This chain's CDR3 is CASSERDNSPLHF. In DNA, the CDR3 is TGTGCCAGCAGTGAGCGGGATAATTCACCCCTCCACTTT.